This T cell receptor (beta chain) was recorded in a study of response to subunit inactivated influenza vaccine. Study-wide findings and caveats: Seasonal influenza vaccination, on each occasion, was suggested by the authors to recruit few new T cells.

TCRdb processed the RT-PCR reads anew with MiXCR; each CDR3 protein has one entry. The sample includes about 540,000 distinct CDR3 sequences, 13% to 15% of them seen just once. Trimming removed 1 base from V and 4 bases from J, with 10 bases in between. Germline CDR1 reads MGHRA; CDR2 reads YSYEKL. The CDR3 sequence is 14 residues long. A word on this clonotype: As yet, its antigen is unknown.

This sequence joins TRBV4-1 and TRBJ2-5; D gene uncertain. This clonotype originated in a man aged 50-59 years who received an inactivated influenza vaccine. This material consisted of PBMCs from blood, taken 11 to 12 days after vaccination. The CDR3 region has the DNA TGCGCCAGCAGCCAAGCCCAACGAGGAGAGACCCAGTACTTC. Its translation is CASSQAQRGETQYF.